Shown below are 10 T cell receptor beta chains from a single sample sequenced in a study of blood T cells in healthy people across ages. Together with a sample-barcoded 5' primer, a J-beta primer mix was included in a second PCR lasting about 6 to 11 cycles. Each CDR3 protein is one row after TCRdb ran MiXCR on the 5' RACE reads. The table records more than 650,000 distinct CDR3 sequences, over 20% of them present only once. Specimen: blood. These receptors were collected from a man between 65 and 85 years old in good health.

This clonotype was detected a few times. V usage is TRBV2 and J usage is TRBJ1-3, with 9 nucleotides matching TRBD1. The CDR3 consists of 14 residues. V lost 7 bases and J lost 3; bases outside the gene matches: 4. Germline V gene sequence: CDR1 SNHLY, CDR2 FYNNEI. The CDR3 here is CASMTGGFGNTIYF. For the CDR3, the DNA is TGTGCCAGCATGACAGGGGGATTTGGAAACACCATATATTTT.

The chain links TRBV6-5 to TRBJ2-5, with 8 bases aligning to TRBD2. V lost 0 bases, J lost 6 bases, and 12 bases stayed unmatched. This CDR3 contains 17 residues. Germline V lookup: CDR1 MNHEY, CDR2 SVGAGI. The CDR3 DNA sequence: TGTGCCAGCAGTTACTCTCTCCCGGGGGGGCCTTTACAGACCCAGTACTTC. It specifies CASSYSLPGGPLQTQYF.

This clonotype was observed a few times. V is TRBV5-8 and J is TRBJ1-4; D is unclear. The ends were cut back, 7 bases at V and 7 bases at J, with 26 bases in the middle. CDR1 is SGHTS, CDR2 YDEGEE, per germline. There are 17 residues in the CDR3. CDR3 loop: CASAPLNSGGGFEKLFF. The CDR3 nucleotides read TGTGCCAGCGCACCACTCAACAGCGGCGGCGGGTTTGAAAAACTGTTTTTT.

The CDR3 protein is CASSSDTSLIQQNEQFF. In nucleotides, the CDR3 is TGCGCCAGCAGCTCTGATACTAGCCTAATACAGCAAAATGAGCAGTTCTTC. The chain has TRBV5-1 and TRBJ2-1; TRBD2 is a possible D gene (6 bases). The CDR3 is 17 amino acids. The germline gives CDR1 SGHRS, CDR2 YFSETQ. The V end lost 3 bases, the J end lost 7 bases, and 23 bases lay between the germline ends.

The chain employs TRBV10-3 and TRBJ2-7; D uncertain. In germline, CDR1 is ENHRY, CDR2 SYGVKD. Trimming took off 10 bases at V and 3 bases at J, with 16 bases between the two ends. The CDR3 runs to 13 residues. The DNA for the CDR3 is TGTGCCACAAGCTACGCGGAGAACTACGAGCAGTACGTC. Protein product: CATSYAENYEQYV.

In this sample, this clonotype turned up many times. In nucleotides, the CDR3 is TGTGCCAGCAGCTTAGGGTGGCCCCGGGAAGAGACCCAGTACTTC. Translation: CASSLGWPREETQYF. J is TRBJ2-5 and V is TRBV11-2; D is ambiguous. Trimming removed 1 base at V and 3 bases at J, with 12 bases between. This CDR3 is 15 amino acids long. Germline lookup yields CDR1 SGHAT and CDR2 FQNNGV.

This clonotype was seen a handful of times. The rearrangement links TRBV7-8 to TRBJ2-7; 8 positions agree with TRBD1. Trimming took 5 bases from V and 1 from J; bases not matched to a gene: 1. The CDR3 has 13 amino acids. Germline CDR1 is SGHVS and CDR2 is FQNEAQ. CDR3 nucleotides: TGTGCCAGCAGCGGGGACAGGTCCTACGAGCAGTACTTC. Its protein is CASSGDRSYEQYF.

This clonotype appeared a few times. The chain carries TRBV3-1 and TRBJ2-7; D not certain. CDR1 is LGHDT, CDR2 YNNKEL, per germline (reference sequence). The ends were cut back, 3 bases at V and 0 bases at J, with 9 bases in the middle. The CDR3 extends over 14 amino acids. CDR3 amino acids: CASSHGRTSYEQYF. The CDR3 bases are TGTGCCAGCAGCCACGGCCGGACCTCCTACGAGCAGTACTTC.

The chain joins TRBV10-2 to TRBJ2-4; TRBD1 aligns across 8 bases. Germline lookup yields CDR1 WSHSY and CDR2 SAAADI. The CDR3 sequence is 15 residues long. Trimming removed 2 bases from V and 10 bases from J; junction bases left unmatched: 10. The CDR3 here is CASSELDRESRIQYF. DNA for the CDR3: TGCGCCAGCAGTGAGCTGGACAGGGAGTCTAGGATTCAGTACTTC.

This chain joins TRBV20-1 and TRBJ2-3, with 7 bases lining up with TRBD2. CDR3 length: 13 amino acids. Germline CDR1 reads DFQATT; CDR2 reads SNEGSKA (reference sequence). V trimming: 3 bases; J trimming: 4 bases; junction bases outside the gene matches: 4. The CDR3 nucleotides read TGCAGTGCTAGGGGAGGGGCTCCAGATACGCAGTATTTT. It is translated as CSARGGAPDTQYF.